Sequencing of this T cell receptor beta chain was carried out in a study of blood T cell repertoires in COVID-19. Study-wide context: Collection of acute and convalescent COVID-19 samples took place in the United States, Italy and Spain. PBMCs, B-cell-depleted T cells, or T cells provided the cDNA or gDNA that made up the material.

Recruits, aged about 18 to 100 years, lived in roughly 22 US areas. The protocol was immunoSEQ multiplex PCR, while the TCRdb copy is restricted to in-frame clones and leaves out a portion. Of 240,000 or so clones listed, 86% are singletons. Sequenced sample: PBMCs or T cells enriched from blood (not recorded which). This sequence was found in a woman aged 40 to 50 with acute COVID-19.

The CDR3 bases are TGTGCCAGCAGCTTTCGCGGGAGTATCTATGAGCAGTTCTTC. It specifies CASSFRGSIYEQFF. This chain uses TRBV11-3 with TRBJ2-1; 7 bases match TRBD2. From germline, CDR1 is SGHNT and CDR2 YENEEA. The CDR3 sequence is 14 residues long. V was pared by 3 bases and J by 8 bases, with 7 bases of the junction left unmatched.